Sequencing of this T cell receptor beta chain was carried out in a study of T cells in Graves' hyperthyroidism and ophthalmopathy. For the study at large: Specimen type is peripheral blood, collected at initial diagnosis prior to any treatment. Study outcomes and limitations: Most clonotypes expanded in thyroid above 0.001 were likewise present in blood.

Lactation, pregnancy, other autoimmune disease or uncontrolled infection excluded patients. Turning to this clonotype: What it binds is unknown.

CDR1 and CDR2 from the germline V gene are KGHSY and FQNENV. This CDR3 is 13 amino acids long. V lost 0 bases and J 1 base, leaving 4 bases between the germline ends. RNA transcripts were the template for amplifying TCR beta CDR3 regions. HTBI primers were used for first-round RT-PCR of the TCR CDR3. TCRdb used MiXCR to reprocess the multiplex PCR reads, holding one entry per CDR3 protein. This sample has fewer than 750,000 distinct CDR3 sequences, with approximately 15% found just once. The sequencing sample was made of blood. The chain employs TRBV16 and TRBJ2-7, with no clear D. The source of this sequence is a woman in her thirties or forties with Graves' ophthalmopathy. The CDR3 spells CASSQSVSYEQYF. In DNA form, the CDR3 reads TGTGCCAGCAGCCAATCCGTATCCTACGAGCAGTACTTC.